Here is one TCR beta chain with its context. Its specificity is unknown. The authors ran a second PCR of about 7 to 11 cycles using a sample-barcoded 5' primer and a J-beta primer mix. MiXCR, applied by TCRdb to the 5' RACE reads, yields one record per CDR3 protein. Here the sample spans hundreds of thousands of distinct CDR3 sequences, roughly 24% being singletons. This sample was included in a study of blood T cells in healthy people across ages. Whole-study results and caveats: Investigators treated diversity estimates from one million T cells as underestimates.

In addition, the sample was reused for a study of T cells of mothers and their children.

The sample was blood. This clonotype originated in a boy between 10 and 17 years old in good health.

Written as DNA, the CDR3 is TGTGCCAGCAGTTTAACAGGGGTGGTTAATGAAAAACTGTTTTTT. Its translation: CASSLTGVVNEKLFF. The rearrangement links TRBV27 to TRBJ1-4, with TRBD1 matching 7 bases. Per germline, CDR1 MNHEY and CDR2 SMNVEV (reference sequence). V lost 2 bases and J lost 4; bases outside the gene matches: 4. This CDR3 comprises 15 residues.